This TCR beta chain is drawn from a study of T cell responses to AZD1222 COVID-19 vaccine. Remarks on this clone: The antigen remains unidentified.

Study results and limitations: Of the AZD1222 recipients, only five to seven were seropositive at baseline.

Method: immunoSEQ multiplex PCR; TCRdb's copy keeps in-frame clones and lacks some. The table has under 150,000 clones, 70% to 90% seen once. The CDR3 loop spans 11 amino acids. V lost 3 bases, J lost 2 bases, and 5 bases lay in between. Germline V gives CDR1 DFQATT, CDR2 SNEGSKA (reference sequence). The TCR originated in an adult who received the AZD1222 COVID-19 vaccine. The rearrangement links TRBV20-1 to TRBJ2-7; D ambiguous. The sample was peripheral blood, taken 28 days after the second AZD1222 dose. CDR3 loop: CSASQTYEQYF. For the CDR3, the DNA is TGCAGTGCTAGCCAGACCTACGAGCAGTACTTC.